These T cell receptor beta chains were read from a single sample in a study of blood T cells in healthy people across ages. Using its own MiXCR run on the 5' RACE reads, TCRdb lists one record per CDR3 protein. The table includes around 1,100,000 distinct CDR3 sequences, 35% to 40% detected once. Sequencing used blood. The receptors were sampled from a man between 18 and 35 years old in good health. CDR3s include the opening cysteine and the closing phenylalanine or tryptophan. A D gene is named only where the DNA matches it firmly. Size is omitted from some rows. Given values are once, few, many or a class for expanded clones.

j_call v_call clone_size d_call cdr3_nt cdr3_aa
TRBJ1-2 TRBV20-1 NA NA TGCAGTGCTAGCGTACAGACCTATGGCTACACCTTC CSASVQTYGYTF
TRBJ1-1 TRBV5-1 NA NA TGCGCCAGCAGCTTGGATGGTGCCCCGAACACTGAAGCTTTCTTT CASSLDGAPNTEAFF
TRBJ2-1 TRBV12-3/TRBV12-4 NA TRBD1 TGTGCCAGCAGTTTACGAGGGGGCGACTACCAAATTACCACTGAGCAGTTCTTC CASSLRGGDYQITTEQFF
TRBJ1-5 TRBV20-1 NA NA TGCAGTGCTTCCCCTGGGACGAGCTTACAGCCCCAGCATTTT CSASPGTSLQPQHF
TRBJ1-2 TRBV2 few NA TGTGCCAGCAGTGAAGTGACAGGAGACTATGGCTACACCTTC CASSEVTGDYGYTF
TRBJ1-2 TRBV6-1 few TRBD1 TGTGCCAGCAGAGACACAGGGGGAATCTATGGCTACACCTTC CASRDTGGIYGYTF
TRBJ1-5 TRBV6-1 NA TRBD1 TGTGCCAGCCGGACAGGGGAACAGCCCCAGCATTTT CASRTGEQPQHF
TRBJ2-3 TRBV6-2/TRBV6-3 NA TRBD1 TGTGCCAGCAGTTACTTACAGACAGGGGGTCGACAGGATACGCAGTATTTT CASSYLQTGGRQDTQYF
TRBJ2-1 TRBV27 NA TRBD1 TGTGCCAGCAGCATCGAGACAGGGACATACAATGAGCAGTTCTTC CASSIETGTYNEQFF
TRBJ2-5 TRBV9 few NA TGTGCCAGCAGCGCCAGACTGTCTCAAGAGACCCAGTACTTC CASSARLSQETQYF
TRBJ2-2 TRBV24-1 NA NA TGTGCCACCAGGGGAGGAGGGCAGGGCACCGGGGAGCTGTTTTTT CATRGGGQGTGELFF
TRBJ1-4 TRBV4-3 few NA TGCGCCAGCAGCCAGATGGGTCCGGGGGCGGGAGAAAAACTGTTTTTT CASSQMGPGAGEKLFF
TRBJ1-1 TRBV25-1 few NA TGTGCCAGCAGACAACCGGGACACCCGAACACTGAAGCTTTCTTT CASRQPGHPNTEAFF
TRBJ1-5 TRBV6-2/TRBV6-3 few NA TGTGCCAGCAGTTTACTAGGGCAGGGTGTGGGGCCCCAGCATTTT CASSLLGQGVGPQHF
TRBJ2-1 TRBV12-3/TRBV12-4 once NA TGTGCCAGCAGGTTATATTCGGGCCCTGGGAACAATGAGCAGTTCTTC CASRLYSGPGNNEQFF
TRBJ2-3 TRBV27 NA TRBD2 TGTGCCAGCAGTCCGCAGGGACTAGCGGGCGGTCGGCACGGCACAGGTACGCAGTATTTT CASSPQGLAGGRHGTGTQYF
TRBJ2-3 TRBV12-3/TRBV12-4 NA NA TGTGCCAGCAGTTTGACGGAAGGTCGGCAGTATTTT CASSLTEGRQYF
TRBJ2-3 TRBV27 once NA TGTGCCACCTATTCCCGCGGGGCAGATACGCAGTATTTT CATYSRGADTQYF
TRBJ2-2 TRBV10-3 NA TRBD1 TGTGCCATCAGTGGGACAGGGCTCGACACCGGGGAGCTGTTTTTT CAISGTGLDTGELFF
TRBJ2-5 TRBV7-2 once NA TGTGCCAGCAGCTTAGGTGGGCGGGTGGAGACCCAGTACTTC CASSLGGRVETQYF
TRBJ1-5 TRBV12-3/TRBV12-4 few TRBD1 TGTGCCAGCAGCTCGGACAGGCCGGGGGATCAGCCCCAGCATTTT CASSSDRPGDQPQHF
TRBJ2-4 TRBV21-1 NA NA TGTGCCAGCAGCAAAGTGGGGGGAGACAGGGTCCAAAACATTCAGTACTTC CASSKVGGDRVQNIQYF
TRBJ1-2 TRBV20-1 many TRBD1 TGCAGTGCACCGACCGGGACAGGATATGGCTACACCTTC CSAPTGTGYGYTF
TRBJ2-3 TRBV9 NA NA TGTGCCAGCAGTCCTTCACAGGGCCTTTCAGGAGATACGCAGTATTTT CASSPSQGLSGDTQYF
TRBJ2-3 TRBV5-4 NA NA TGTGCCAGCAGCTTGGAAGCCTGGGGAGAGGAGCAGTATTTT CASSLEAWGEEQYF
TRBJ2-5 TRBV30 few NA TGTGCCTGGAGTCAGGGTGCAGAGACCCAGTACTTC CAWSQGAETQYF
TRBJ2-1 TRBV6-1 few NA TGTGCCAGTCGGTGGGTCGGAAATGAGCAGTTCTTC CASRWVGNEQFF
TRBJ2-5 TRBV6-2/TRBV6-3 once NA TGTGCCAGCAGTTCGCAGGCAGTTACTCGGAAAAACAATGAGCAGTACTTC CASSSQAVTRKNNEQYF
TRBJ1-1 TRBV5-8 NA TRBD1 TGTGCCAGCAACCCGGGACAGGGGACTGAAGCTTTCTTT CASNPGQGTEAFF
TRBJ2-7 TRBV13 NA TRBD1 TGTGCCAGCAGCCAAGAAGGGGACAGCTTCTACGAGCAGTACTTC CASSQEGDSFYEQYF
TRBJ2-5 TRBV7-2 NA NA TGTGCCAGCAGCTCGAAGGTGGATGAGCAGTACTTC CASSSKVDEQYF
TRBJ2-5 TRBV6-5 NA NA TGTGCCAGCAGTTTCGGGACGGAACAAGAGACCCAGTACTTC CASSFGTEQETQYF
TRBJ1-1 TRBV6-5 NA TRBD1 TGTGCCAGCAGTTACTCGTTCAGGGGGCATCCCCGGGTACGGGCGAACACTGAAGCTTTCTTT CASSYSFRGHPRVRANTEAFF
TRBJ2-7 TRBV20-1 few TRBD2 TGCAGTGCTTCTAGCGGGGGGCTCTACGAGCAGTACTTC CSASSGGLYEQYF
TRBJ1-1 TRBV7-3 many NA TGTGCCAGCAGTTTATCGGGGAACACTGAAGCTTTCTTT CASSLSGNTEAFF
TRBJ1-2 TRBV7-3 few NA TGTGCCAGCAGCTTAGAAGTTGAGGTCGAACCTCAGTATGGCTACACCTTC CASSLEVEVEPQYGYTF
TRBJ1-1 TRBV12-3/TRBV12-4 few NA TGTGCCAGCAGTCTCAGACACAGGAACACTGAAGCTTTCTTT CASSLRHRNTEAFF
TRBJ1-5 TRBV5-1 NA NA TGCGCCAGCAGCTTGGAGGGGGGGTATCAGCCCCAGCATTTT CASSLEGGYQPQHF
TRBJ1-2 TRBV5-1 NA NA TGCGCCAGCAGCCTTGGATTAGGGGTAAATGGCTACACCTTC CASSLGLGVNGYTF
TRBJ2-3 TRBV15 NA TRBD2 TGTGTCACCAGCAGAAAGCCGGGACTAGCGGGGGGTTACACAGATACGCAGTATTTT CVTSRKPGLAGGYTDTQYF
TRBJ2-1 TRBV5-1 many NA TGCGCCAGCAGCTTGGCGCAGACGGATGAGCAGTTCTTC CASSLAQTDEQFF